The present entry profiles one TCR beta chain with its context. Its antigen is still unknown. In germline, CDR1 is MDHEN, CDR2 SYDVKM. The CDR3 spans 14 residues. J gave up 8 bases and V 2 bases, and 7 bases lay outside the gene matches. The data are from a study of T cell responses to AZD1222 COVID-19 vaccine. Broader study findings: Reportedly, close to half of spike-specific TCRs are directed against unmutated variant regions. In a largely white British group with more females than males, clonal diversity was possibly underestimated. Vaccine-related CD4 TCRs covered spike, predominating at 160-218 and 743-854.

Some clones are missing from TCRdb's copy, which holds only in-frame ones; the method was immunoSEQ multiplex PCR. This sample has 110,000 or so clones, with approximately 90% found just once. The clonotype originates from an adult who received the AZD1222 COVID-19 vaccine. V and J are TRBV28 and TRBJ1-2; TRBD1 matches 8 bases. The sequencing used peripheral blood, collected 28 days after the second AZD1222 dose. This CDR3 is CASSLGAGGDGYTF. The DNA for the CDR3 is TGTGCCAGCAGTTTAGGGGCAGGGGGCGACGGCTACACCTTC.